This TCR beta chain originates from a study of cytomegalovirus exposure and HLA in healthy donors. The PCR was carried out with 60 Vbeta primers and 13 Jbeta primers. The table came from immunoSEQ multiplex PCR; TCRdb's copy has only in-frame clones and leaves some out. The sample holds 100,000 to 150,000 clones, about four fifths seen once. As to this clone: Its specificity is unknown.

This CDR3 comprises 13 residues. The germline V and J ends were trimmed by 4 bases and 0 bases, with 4 bases remaining between them. From germline, CDR1 is MNHNY and CDR2 SVGAGI (reference sequence). Findings and caveats of the study: Later analysis placed DRB1 highest and HLA-C lowest in TCR association rates, which differed by HLA locus. The study listed some 160 cytomegalovirus-associated TCR beta chains. A few V segments could not be told apart, such as TRBV6-2 and TRBV6-3, and were left out.

The V and J genes are TRBV6-6 and TRBJ1-5; no definite D call. Sequencing was done on a sample of PBMCs. The origin of this receptor is a female donor in good health and CMV-seropositive. The CDR3 nucleotides read TGTGCCAGCAGTTCACATAGCAATCAGCCCCAGCATTTT. Amino acid sequence: CASSSHSNQPQHF.